This T cell receptor (beta chain) is drawn from a study of blood T cell repertoires in COVID-19. About the research overall: Samples came from the United States, Italy and Spain, spanning acute and convalescent COVID-19.

Original handling: Cell counts per sample came from amplifying reference gene primers. Measured with immunoSEQ multiplex PCR; TCRdb has only the in-frame clones, and not every one. D and trimming come from the DNA, and the V and J calls and clone size come from that table. The sample lists around 140,000 clones, approximately 86% seen once, with roughly 10% in the top ten. Enrolled during active infection, Seattle patients were then followed longitudinally. Material for sequencing was peripheral blood. The TCR comes from a woman between 65 and 79 years old with COVID-19, enrolled during active disease.

Here the CDR3 DNA reads TGTGCCAGCAGCACCAGGGGTTGGGGCAATCAGCCCCAGCATTTT. Protein: CASSTRGWGNQPQHF. This chain connects TRBV7-6 to TRBJ1-5; D is perhaps TRBD1 (6 bases). CDR1 and CDR2 from the germline V gene are SGHVS and FNYEAQ. The CDR3 loop spans 15 amino acids. Trimming took off 5 bases at V and 2 bases at J, with 13 bases between the two ends.